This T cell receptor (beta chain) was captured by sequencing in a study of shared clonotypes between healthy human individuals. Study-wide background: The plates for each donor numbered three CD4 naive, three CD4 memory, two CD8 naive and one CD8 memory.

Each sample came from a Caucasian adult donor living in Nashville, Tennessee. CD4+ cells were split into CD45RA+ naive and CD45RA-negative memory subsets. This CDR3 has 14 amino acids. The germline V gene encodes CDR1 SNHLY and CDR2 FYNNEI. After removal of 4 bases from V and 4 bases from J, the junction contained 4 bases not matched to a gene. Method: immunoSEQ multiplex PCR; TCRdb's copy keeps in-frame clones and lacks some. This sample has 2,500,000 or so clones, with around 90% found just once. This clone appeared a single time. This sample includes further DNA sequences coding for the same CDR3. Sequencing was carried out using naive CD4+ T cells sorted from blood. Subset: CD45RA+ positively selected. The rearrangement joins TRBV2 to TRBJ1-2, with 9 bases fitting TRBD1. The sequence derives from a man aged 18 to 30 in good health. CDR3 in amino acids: CASSGEGQGYGYTF. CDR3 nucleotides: TGTGCCAGCAGTGGGGAGGGACAGGGCTATGGCTACACCTTC.